The 2 T cell receptor beta chains given below trace back to one sample, sequenced in a study of CD4+ T cells in melanoma. The table came from immunoSEQ multiplex PCR; TCRdb's copy has only in-frame clones and leaves some out. Of some 110,000 clones in the sample, about nine tenths were seen once. The sample comprised peripheral blood. The receptors come from a human donor with melanoma.

This clone was observed once. The V call is TRBV27, the J call TRBJ2-7; weak D call: TRBD2 (5 bases). Trimming stripped 5 bases from V and 3 bases from J, with 17 bases between. CDR3 length equals 15 residues. CDR1 MNHEY and CDR2 SMNVEV come from the germline V gene (reference sequence). The CDR3 reads CASSAPGVGVYEQYF. Here the CDR3 DNA reads TGTGCCAGCAGTGCACCCGGGGTTGGGGTCTACGAGCAGTACTTC.

This clone was observed a single time. This chain connects TRBV11-1 to TRBJ2-2, with 9 bases fitting TRBD2. The ends lost 3 bases at V and 5 bases at J; junction bases unmatched: 4. This CDR3 spans 15 amino acids. The V gene's germline CDR1 is SGHAT and CDR2 FQDESV (reference sequence). The CDR3 DNA follows: TGTGCCAGCAGCTTTAGCGGGGGCAGGACCGGGGAGCTGTTTTTT. This encodes CASSFSGGRTGELFF.